The 28 T cell receptor beta chains given below trace back to one sample, sequenced in a study of T cell repertoires in cytomegalovirus infection. TCRdb used MiXCR to reprocess the reads, holding one entry per CDR3 protein. The sample has 700,000 to 950,000 distinct CDR3 sequences, 32% seen once; the top ten hold around 11%. Their recognized antigens are unknown. The material was cultured CD8+ T cells from PBMCs, obtained from culture after CMV antigen stimulation. The receptors derive from a human donor in good health (CMV status not recorded). Some clones in this sample may be carry-over from other donors' samples.

This chain uses TRBV5-5 with TRBJ2-1, with no clear D. Germline V gene lookup returns CDR1 SGHKS and CDR2 YYEKEE (reference sequence). The V end was cut by 2 bases, the J end by 0 bases, with 9 bases between. The CDR3 runs to 15 residues. CDR3 in amino acids: CASSFRLSSYNEQFF. Here the CDR3 DNA reads TGTGCCAGCAGCTTCAGGCTGAGCTCCTACAATGAGCAGTTCTTC.

This clonotype was counted only a few times. The chain joins TRBV7-3 to TRBJ2-5, with 7 bases matching TRBD1. The CDR3 runs to 15 residues. Germline V gene sequence: CDR1 SGHTA, CDR2 FQGTGA. J lost 5 bases, V lost 4 bases, and 10 bases had no gene match. DNA of the CDR3: TGTGCCAGCAGCTCTATCGGGACAGCCTCGGAGACCCAGTACTTC. Amino acids: CASSSIGTASETQYF.

This chain links TRBV28 with TRBJ1-2, with 9 bases that match TRBD1. Per germline, CDR1 MDHEN and CDR2 SYDVKM. This CDR3 has 15 amino acids. Losses at the gene ends were 6 bases for V and 5 bases for J; bases not matched to a gene: 10. The CDR3: CASRSQRGQGYGYTF. The CDR3 nucleotides are TGTGCCAGCAGATCGCAACGGGGACAGGGTTATGGCTACACCTTC.

This clonotype has a single count. V is TRBV27 and J is TRBJ1-2, with D possibly TRBD1 on 6 matching bases. The germline gives CDR1 MNHEY, CDR2 SMNVEV (reference sequence). The CDR3 extends over 14 amino acids. The germline V and J ends were trimmed by 8 bases and 6 bases, with 19 bases remaining between them. The CDR3 DNA sequence: TGTGCCAGCCTCAAACTAGGGGGGGGAGATGGCTACACCTTC. As protein: CASLKLGGGDGYTF.

The chain is built from TRBV9 and TRBJ1-3; no reliable D call. Germline values: CDR1 SGDLS, CDR2 YYNGEE. V was trimmed by 0 bases and J by 4 bases, leaving 11 bases between them. The CDR3 is made up of 15 amino acids. The CDR3, as DNA: TGTGCCAGCAGCGTAGATGGTTCGAAAGGAAACACCATATATTTT. Encoded protein: CASSVDGSKGNTIYF.

This clonotype was recorded a few times. The gene calls are TRBV7-9 and TRBJ1-1; TRBD1 might be the D (6 bases). V was pared by 6 bases and J by 7 bases, with 21 bases between. CDR1 SEHNR and CDR2 FQNEAQ come from the germline V gene (reference sequence). The CDR3 is 15 residues long. In DNA form, the CDR3 reads TGTGCCAGCAGGCACCCCACCGGGACACGGGGTGAAGCTTTCTTT. Its protein product is CASRHPTGTRGEAFF.

The V gene is TRBV10-3, the J gene TRBJ2-3; 7 bases align to TRBD1. Germline V gene data show CDR1 as ENHRY and CDR2 as SYGVKD. The trim removed 5 bases at V and 6 bases at J, leaving 5 bases unmatched. The CDR3 covers 13 residues. CDR3 sequence reads: CAISTDRVDTQYF. As DNA, the CDR3 is TGTGCCATCAGTACCGACAGGGTGGATACGCAGTATTTT.

This clonotype was picked up many times. The chain joins TRBV7-9 to TRBJ2-7; 8 bases agree with TRBD2. The CDR3 spans 16 residues. In germline, CDR1 is SEHNR, CDR2 FQNEAQ (reference sequence). The V and J ends lost 5 bases and 3 bases, in that order; junction bases with no gene match: 12. The CDR3 nucleotides read TGTGCCAGCAGCGCAAGCGGGGGCCGGGTCTTCTACGAGCAGTACTTC. It is translated as CASSASGGRVFYEQYF.

This clonotype was recorded a few times. V is TRBV10-3 and J is TRBJ2-7; no clear D. In germline, CDR1 is ENHRY, CDR2 SYGVKD. V was trimmed by 0 bases and J by 3 bases, leaving 9 bases between them. The CDR3 has 14 residues. The chain's CDR3 is CAISESVGGYEQYF. The CDR3 coding sequence is TGTGCCATCAGTGAGTCCGTAGGCGGCTACGAGCAGTACTTC.

A word on this clonotype: A read error may explain this, as a much larger clone is one base away. The chain couples TRBV7-2 to TRBJ1-2; no clear D gene. CDR3 length: 13 amino acids. The germline V gene has CDR1 SGHTA and CDR2 FQGNSA. The CDR3 region is CANSLEHNYGYTF. The CDR3 coding sequence is TGTGCCAACAGCTTGGAGCATAACTATGGCTACACCTTC. Full variable domain (remainder filled in from reference TRBV7-2 and TRBJ1-2): GAGVSQSPSNKVTEKGKDVELRCDPISGHTALYWYRQSLGQGLEFLIYFQGNSAPDKSGLPSDRFSAERTGGSVSTLTIQRTQQEDSAVYLCANSLEHNYGYTFGSGTRLTVV.

This clonotype was detected many times. V is TRBV7-9 and J is TRBJ2-4, with 8 bases matching TRBD2. Looked up from germline, CDR1 is SEHNR and CDR2 is FQNEAQ (reference sequence). This CDR3 is built from 14 residues. V shed 2 bases and J 4 bases; nucleotides not matched to a gene: 1. CDR3 nucleotides: TGTGCCAGCAGCTTAACTAGCGGAAAAAACATTCAGTACTTC. Encoded protein: CASSLTSGKNIQYF.

The chain recombines TRBV20-1 with TRBJ1-5; D gene uncertain. Looked up from germline, CDR1 is DFQATT and CDR2 is SNEGSKA (reference sequence). The CDR3 contains 17 residues. Trimming stripped 0 bases from V and 0 bases from J, with 15 bases between. The CDR3 bases are TGCAGTGCTAGAGATCGTGCGAGACACCATAGCAATCAGCCCCAGCATTTT. Translating gives CSARDRARHHSNQPQHF.

V is TRBV10-3 and J is TRBJ1-2, with TRBD1 identical over 7 bases. This CDR3 spans 15 amino acids. Germline lookup yields CDR1 ENHRY and CDR2 SYGVKD. The V and J ends lost 11 bases and 5 bases, in that order; junction bases with no gene match: 17. The CDR3 DNA is TGTGCCGCCTCGACAGGGCTAATGGAACCGTATGGCTACACCTTC. It is translated as CAASTGLMEPYGYTF.

This clonotype was seen more than once but under ten times. The V gene is TRBV5-6, the J gene TRBJ2-7; 9 nucleotides agree with TRBD1. CDR1 is SGHDT and CDR2 is YYEEEE in the germline V gene. Losses at the gene ends were 2 bases for V and 2 bases for J; bases not matched to a gene: 5. The CDR3 runs to 15 residues. In nucleotides, the CDR3 is TGTGCCAGCAGCTTTCCAGGGACAGGGACCTACGAGCAGTACTTC. Encoded protein: CASSFPGTGTYEQYF.

In this sample, this clonotype turned up a few times. The rearrangement uses TRBV28 and TRBJ2-7; TRBD2 agrees at 11 bases. The V and J ends lost 9 bases and 5 bases, in that order; junction bases with no gene match: 0. The CDR3 is made up of 11 amino acids. The V gene's germline CDR1 is MDHEN and CDR2 SYDVKM. The CDR3 region has the DNA TGTGCCAGTAGCGGGGGGGACGAGCAGTACGTC. Residues: CASSGGDEQYV.

The chain recombines TRBV7-6 with TRBJ2-3; the match to TRBD1 covers 8 bases. V gave up 2 bases and J gave up 4 bases; unmatched junction bases: 5. The CDR3 loop spans 15 amino acids. Germline-derived CDR1 and CDR2 are SGHVS and FNYEAQ. This CDR3 reads CASSLPETGADTQYF. CDR3 sequence (DNA): TGTGCCAGCAGCTTACCCGAGACAGGGGCAGATACGCAGTATTTT.

V and J are TRBV3-1 and TRBJ2-3; no reliable D call. CDR1 and CDR2 from the germline V gene are LGHDT and YNNKEL (reference sequence). The V and J ends lost 4 bases and 3 bases respectively, with 8 bases between them. The CDR3 contains 13 residues. CDR3 region: CASSRGATDTQYF. The CDR3, as DNA: TGTGCCAGCAGCCGGGGTGCTACAGATACGCAGTATTTT.

V and J are TRBV19 and TRBJ1-1; unclear D gene. Germline CDR1 is LNHDA and CDR2 is SQIVND (reference sequence). Trimming removed 1 base from V and 2 bases from J, with 11 bases in between. The CDR3 loop spans 15 amino acids. DNA for the CDR3: TGTGCCAGTAGTATAGTAGCCGGATCTAACACTGAAGCTTTCTTT. This sequence encodes CASSIVAGSNTEAFF.

This clonotype showed up many times. The chain recombines TRBV7-8 with TRBJ1-2, with TRBD1 as a possible D gene (5 bases). Germline V lookup: CDR1 SGHVS, CDR2 FQNEAQ. V shed 10 bases and J shed 8 bases, with 20 bases lying between them. This CDR3 has 13 amino acids. CDR3 protein: CAIETGPLNGYTF. In DNA, the CDR3 is TGTGCCATCGAAACAGGACCGCTAAACGGCTACACCTTC.

In this sample, this clonotype turned up many times. The chain couples TRBV6-1 to TRBJ1-6; TRBD1 might be the D (5 bases). V was pared by 6 bases and J by 9 bases, with 18 bases between. CDR1 is MNHNS, CDR2 SASEGT, per germline. The CDR3 runs to 15 residues. In DNA form, the CDR3 reads TGTGCCAGCAGACCGGGACGCCCGGGCCCTTCACCCCTCCACTTT. Amino acids: CASRPGRPGPSPLHF.

This clonotype was counted many times. The chain links TRBV14 to TRBJ1-6; 8 positions match TRBD1. The CDR3 runs 16 residues. V gave up 4 bases and J gave up 3 bases; unmatched junction bases: 5. CDR1 and CDR2 (germline): SGHDN, FVKESK. CDR3 sequence (DNA): TGTGCCAGCAGCCCGACCGGGACAGGCTATAATTCACCCCTCCACTTT. This translates into CASSPTGTGYNSPLHF. The complete variable domain, with remaining parts taken from reference TRBV14 and TRBJ1-6, reads EAGVTQFPSHSVIEKGQTVTLRCDPISGHDNLYWYRRVMGKEIKFLLHFVKESKQDESGMPNNRFLAERTGGTYSTLKVQPAELEDSGVYFCASSPTGTGYNSPLHFGNGTRLTVT.

V is TRBV12-3 or TRBV12-4 and J is TRBJ2-7, with D possibly TRBD2 on 6 matching bases. The germline V and J ends were trimmed by 4 bases and 2 bases, with 18 bases remaining between them. This CDR3 is built from 16 residues. The CDR3 DNA reads as TGTGCCAGCAGTTCGCCCCCCGGGGAGGACGCCTACGAGCAGTACTTC. Translated, it gives CASSSPPGEDAYEQYF.

This clonotype was seen only a few times. This chain joins TRBV25-1 and TRBJ1-2; D is unresolved. The ends were cut back, 6 bases at V and 4 bases at J, with 18 bases in the middle. This CDR3 is built from 15 residues. Per germline, CDR1 MGHDK and CDR2 SYGVNS. The CDR3, as DNA: TGTGCCAGCAGCCCAAGGGTCAGCCCTAGCTATGGCTACACCTTC. Its protein is CASSPRVSPSYGYTF.

This clonotype was detected many times. The chain is built from TRBV7-6 and TRBJ1-2, with D possibly matching TRBD1 (5 bases). Per the germline V gene, CDR1 is SGHVS and CDR2 is FNYEAQ. Trimming removed 5 bases from V and 6 bases from J, with 28 bases in between. The CDR3 consists of 18 residues. The CDR3 spells CASSPLVSVPSQGHGYTF. The CDR3 DNA reads TGTGCCAGCAGCCCTTTAGTGTCGGTTCCAAGTCAGGGCCATGGCTACACCTTC.

V usage is TRBV5-4 and J usage is TRBJ2-1; 8 nucleotides line up with TRBD1. The length of the CDR3 is 14 residues. V dropped 2 bases and J dropped 7; count of bases not matched to a gene: 5. Germline V gives CDR1 SGHNT, CDR2 YYREEE (reference sequence). The CDR3 DNA reads as TGTGCCAGCAGCTTCCCCCGGGACAGGAATGAGCAGTTCTTC. This encodes CASSFPRDRNEQFF.

The chain has TRBV2 and TRBJ2-1; no reliable D call. V gave up 1 base and J gave up 2 bases, with 9 bases separating them. Germline values: CDR1 SNHLY, CDR2 FYNNEI. CDR3 length equals 15 residues. The CDR3 DNA is TGTGCCAGCAGTGAAGGGAGATCAACCTACAATGAGCAGTTCTTC. Translating it yields CASSEGRSTYNEQFF.

The chain combines TRBV7-2 with TRBJ1-5; no clear D gene. Germline CDR1 SGHTA, CDR2 FQGNSA. The CDR3 sequence is 17 residues long. V gave up 5 bases and J gave up 1 base, with 18 bases separating them. The CDR3 DNA follows: TGTGCCAGCAGCGAAGTTCCGACCTCGAGCAGCAATCAGCCCCAGCATTTT. Its protein is CASSEVPTSSSNQPQHF. Using reference TRBV7-2 and TRBJ1-5 for the parts outside the CDR3, the full variable domain is GAGVSQSPSNKVTEKGKDVELRCDPISGHTALYWYRQSLGQGLEFLIYFQGNSAPDKSGLPSDRFSAERTGGSVSTLTIQRTQQEDSAVYLCASSEVPTSSSNQPQHFGDGTRLSIL.

Only a few counts were recorded for this clonotype. This chain joins TRBV7-3 and TRBJ2-2; D may be TRBD2 (6 bases). Germline V gene data show CDR1 as SGHTA and CDR2 as FQGTGA. The CDR3 runs to 16 residues. Trimming removed 4 bases at V and 6 bases at J, with 18 bases between. CDR3 bases: TGTGCCAGCAGCTCCGCCGGAGGGCGGTCCTCCGGGGAGCTGTTTTTT. Its protein product is CASSSAGGRSSGELFF.